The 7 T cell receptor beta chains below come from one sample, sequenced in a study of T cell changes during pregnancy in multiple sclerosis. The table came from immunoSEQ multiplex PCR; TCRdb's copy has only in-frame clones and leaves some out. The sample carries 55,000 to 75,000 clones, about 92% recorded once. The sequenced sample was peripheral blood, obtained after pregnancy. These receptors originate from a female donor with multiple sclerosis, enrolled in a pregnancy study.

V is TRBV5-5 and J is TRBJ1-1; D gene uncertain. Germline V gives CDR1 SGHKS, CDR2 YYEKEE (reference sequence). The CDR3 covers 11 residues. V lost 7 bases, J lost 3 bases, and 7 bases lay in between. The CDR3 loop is CASSPHTEAFF. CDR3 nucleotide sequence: TGTGCCAGCTCCCCTCACACTGAAGCTTTCTTT.

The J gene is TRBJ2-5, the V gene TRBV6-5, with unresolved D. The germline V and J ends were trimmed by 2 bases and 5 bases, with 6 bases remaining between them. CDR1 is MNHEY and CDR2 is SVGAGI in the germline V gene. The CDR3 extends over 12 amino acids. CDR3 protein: CASSYPRETQYF. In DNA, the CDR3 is TGTGCCAGCAGTTACCCGAGGGAGACCCAGTACTTC.

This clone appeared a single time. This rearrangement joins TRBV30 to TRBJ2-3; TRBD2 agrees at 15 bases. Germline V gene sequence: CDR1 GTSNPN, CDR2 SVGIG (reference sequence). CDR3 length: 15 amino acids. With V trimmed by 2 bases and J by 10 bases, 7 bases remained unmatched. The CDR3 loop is CAWSRTSGRGQAQYF. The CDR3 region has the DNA TGTGCCTGGAGTCGGACTAGCGGGAGGGGACAGGCGCAGTATTTT.

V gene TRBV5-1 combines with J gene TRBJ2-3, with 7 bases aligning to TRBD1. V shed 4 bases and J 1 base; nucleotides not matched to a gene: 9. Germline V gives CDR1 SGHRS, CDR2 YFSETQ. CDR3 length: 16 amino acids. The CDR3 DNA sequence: TGCGCCAGCAGCGCCGACAGGGTACGGGGCACAGATACGCAGTATTTT. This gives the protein CASSADRVRGTDTQYF.

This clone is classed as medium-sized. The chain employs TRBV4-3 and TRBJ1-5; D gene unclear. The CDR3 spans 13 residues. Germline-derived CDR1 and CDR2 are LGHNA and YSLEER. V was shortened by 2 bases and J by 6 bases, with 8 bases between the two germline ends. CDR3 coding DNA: TGCGCCAGCAGCCAAATTATCGGTCAGCCCCAGCATTTT. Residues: CASSQIIGQPQHF.

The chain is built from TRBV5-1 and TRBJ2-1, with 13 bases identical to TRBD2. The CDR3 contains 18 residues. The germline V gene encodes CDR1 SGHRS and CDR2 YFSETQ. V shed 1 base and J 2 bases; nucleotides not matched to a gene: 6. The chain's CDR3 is CASSLNPGLAGPYNEQFF. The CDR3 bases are TGCGCCAGCAGCTTGAACCCGGGACTAGCGGGACCCTACAATGAGCAGTTCTTC.

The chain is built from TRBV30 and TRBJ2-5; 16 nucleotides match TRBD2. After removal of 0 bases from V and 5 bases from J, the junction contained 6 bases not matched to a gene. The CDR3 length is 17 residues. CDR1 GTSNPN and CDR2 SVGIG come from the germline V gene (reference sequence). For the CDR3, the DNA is TGTGCCTGGAGTGTCTTGGGACTAGCGGGAGGGCGGGAGACCCAGTACTTC. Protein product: CAWSVLGLAGGRETQYF.